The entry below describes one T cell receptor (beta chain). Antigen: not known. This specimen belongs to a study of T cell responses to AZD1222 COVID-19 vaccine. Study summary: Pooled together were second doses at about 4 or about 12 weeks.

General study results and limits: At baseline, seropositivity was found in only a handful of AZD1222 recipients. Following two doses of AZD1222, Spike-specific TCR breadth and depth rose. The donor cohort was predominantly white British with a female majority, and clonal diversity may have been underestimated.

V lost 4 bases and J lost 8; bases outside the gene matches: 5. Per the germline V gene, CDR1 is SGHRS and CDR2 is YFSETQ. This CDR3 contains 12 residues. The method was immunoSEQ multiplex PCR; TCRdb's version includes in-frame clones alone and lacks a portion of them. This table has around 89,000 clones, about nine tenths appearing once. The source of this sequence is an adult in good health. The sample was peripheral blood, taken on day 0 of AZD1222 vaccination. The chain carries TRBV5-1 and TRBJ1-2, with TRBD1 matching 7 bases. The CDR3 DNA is TGCGCCAGCAGCGAAGACAGGGACGGCTACACCTTC. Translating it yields CASSEDRDGYTF.